This entry lists 28 T cell receptor beta chains sequenced from one sample in a study of cytomegalovirus exposure and HLA in healthy donors. The PCR used 60 Vbeta and 13 Jbeta primers. The table came from immunoSEQ multiplex PCR; TCRdb's copy has only in-frame clones and leaves some out. The repertoire holds under 200,000 clones, with roughly 80% as singletons. Material: PBMCs. Source of these receptors: a man younger than 45 in good health and CMV-seropositive.

A note on this clone: The sample has other DNA sequences that encode this CDR3 too. The chain is built from TRBV9 and TRBJ1-1; D gene unclear. V gave up 0 bases and J gave up 5 bases, with 8 bases separating them. There are 13 residues in the CDR3. Germline CDR1 reads SGDLS; CDR2 reads YYNGEE. In DNA, the CDR3 is TGTGCCAGCAGCGTAGTGTCCGGGACTGAAGCTTTCTTT. Translation: CASSVVSGTEAFF.

The rearrangement uses TRBV4-1 and TRBJ2-2; 13 bases are a match to TRBD2. With 4 bases clipped from V and 4 bases from J, the junction kept 9 bases outside the gene matches. Germline-derived CDR1 and CDR2 are MGHRA and YSYEKL. There are 18 residues in the CDR3. CDR3 amino acids: CASSPSGLAGLRTGELFF. The CDR3 DNA follows: TGCGCCAGCAGCCCCTCGGGACTAGCGGGGCTCCGCACCGGGGAGCTGTTTTTT.

This clone was seen ten or more times. CDR3 in amino acids: CASSEGASGETTPYNEQFF. The CDR3 DNA reads as TGTGCCAGCAGTGAAGGGGCTAGCGGCGAAACTACACCCTACAATGAGCAGTTCTTC. This rearrangement joins TRBV2 to TRBJ2-1; TRBD2 agrees at 7 bases. Looked up from germline, CDR1 is SNHLY and CDR2 is FYNNEI. CDR3 length: 19 amino acids. Trimming removed 1 base from V and 2 bases from J; junction bases left unmatched: 14. Supplemented by reference TRBV2 and TRBJ2-1, the full variable domain reads EPEVTQTPSHQVTQMGQEVILRCVPISNHLYFYWYRQILGQKVEFLVSFYNNEISEKSEIFDDQFSVERPDGSNFTLKIRSTKLEDSAMYFCASSEGASGETTPYNEQFFGPGTRLTVL.

This CDR3 is CASSQRQGGEQYF. CDR3 coding DNA: TGCGCCAGCAGCCAGAGACAGGGTGGGGAGCAGTACTTC. The chain recombines TRBV4-3 with TRBJ2-7; TRBD1 matches at 7 bases. This CDR3 is 13 amino acids long. Germline V CDR1 and CDR2: LGHNA, YSLEER. Trimming removed 3 bases from V and 7 bases from J; junction bases left unmatched: 6.

The rearrangement links TRBV6-4 to TRBJ1-2; the match to TRBD1 covers 10 bases. This CDR3 comprises 16 residues. Trimming removed 3 bases from V and 13 bases from J; junction bases left unmatched: 17. In germline, CDR1 is MRHNA, CDR2 SNTAGT. The CDR3 sequence is CASSDWDRGRFRTVTF. The CDR3 nucleotides read TGTGCCAGCAGTGATTGGGACAGGGGAAGGTTCCGGACGGTCACCTTC.

The CDR3, as DNA: TGTGCCAGCAGCGTAGTTGGGACAGCGATTACCGGGGAGCTGTTTTTT. Residues: CASSVVGTAITGELFF. This chain links TRBV9 with TRBJ2-2; 7 bases are shared with TRBD1. V shed 0 bases and J 5 bases; nucleotides not matched to a gene: 7. Looked up from germline, CDR1 is SGDLS and CDR2 is YYNGEE. CDR3 size: 16 residues.

This chain connects TRBV6-5 to TRBJ2-7; D unresolved. This CDR3 region has 15 residues. Trimming pared 2 bases from V and 6 bases from J, leaving 17 bases between. Germline V CDR1 and CDR2: MNHEY, SVGAGI. CDR3 loop: CASSYQSASPTEQYF. CDR3 bases: TGTGCCAGCAGTTACCAGTCTGCCTCTCCCACCGAGCAGTACTTC.

The rearrangement joins TRBV28 to TRBJ2-2, with 7 bases identical to TRBD2. The junction had 14 bases not matched to a gene; V was cut back by 6 bases and J by 7 bases. The germline CDR1 and CDR2 sequences are MDHEN and SYDVKM. This CDR3 contains 16 residues. The CDR3 protein is CASSHLRTRLHGELFF. DNA for the CDR3: TGTGCCAGCAGCCATCTCAGGACTAGACTCCACGGGGAGCTGTTTTTT.

The chain joins TRBV27 to TRBJ2-7, with 10 bases that match TRBD1. V trimming: 8 bases; J trimming: 2 bases; junction bases outside the gene matches: 6. Germline assignment: CDR1 MNHEY and CDR2 SMNVEV (reference sequence). This CDR3 spans 14 amino acids. The CDR3 reads CASQPGQGTYEQYF. The CDR3 nucleotides read TGTGCCAGCCAACCGGGACAGGGGACCTACGAGCAGTACTTC.

This clone was counted between two and nine times. J is TRBJ2-7 and V is TRBV2, with TRBD1 matching over 9 bases. CDR1 is SNHLY, CDR2 FYNNEI, per germline. This CDR3 is 18 amino acids long. After removal of 4 bases from V and 0 bases from J, the junction contained 13 bases not matched to a gene. CDR3 in amino acids: CASSVFGQGTPSSYEQYF. The DNA of the CDR3 is TGTGCCAGCAGTGTTTTTGGACAGGGGACACCGAGCTCCTACGAGCAGTACTTC.

The chain joins TRBV5-4 to TRBJ2-2; TRBD1 might be the D (5 bases). CDR3 length equals 15 residues. Deletions cut 4 bases from V and 6 bases from J, with 16 bases between. Germline V gene sequence: CDR1 SGHNT, CDR2 YYREEE (reference sequence). The CDR3 coding sequence is TGTGCCAGCAGCCTTGAGGACACCTCTGCCGGGGAGCTGTTTTTT. Amino acid sequence: CASSLEDTSAGELFF.

This chain uses TRBV28 with TRBJ2-7; 13 bases map to TRBD2. CDR1 is MDHEN and CDR2 is SYDVKM in the germline V gene. The CDR3 is made up of 15 amino acids. The J segment lost 4 bases and the V segment lost 2 bases, leaving 2 bases of the junction unmatched. CDR3 bases: TGTGCCAGCAGTTTAGCGGGACTAGCGGGATACGAGCAGTACTTC. This gives the protein CASSLAGLAGYEQYF.

The V gene is TRBV28, the J gene TRBJ1-5; the D gene is possibly TRBD1 (6 bases). V was trimmed by 5 bases and J by 4 bases, leaving 15 bases between them. The germline CDR1 and CDR2 sequences are MDHEN and SYDVKM. This CDR3 has 15 residues. The CDR3 nucleotides are TGTGCCAGCAGTCGATCACAGGGTCGGAATCAGCCCCAGCATTTT. Protein: CASSRSQGRNQPQHF. Based on the CDR3 plus reference TRBV28 and TRBJ1-5, the full variable domain is DVKVTQSSRYLVKRTGEKVFLECVQDMDHENMFWYRQDPGLGLRLIYFSYDVKMKEKGDIPEGYSVSREKKERFSLILESASTNQTSMYLCASSRSQGRNQPQHFGDGTRLSIL.

V is TRBV14 and J is TRBJ2-2, with 8 positions matching TRBD1. J was trimmed by 7 bases and V by 1 base; bases with no gene match: 8. The CDR3 is made up of 16 amino acids. Germline V gene lookup returns CDR1 SGHDN and CDR2 FVKESK. As DNA, the CDR3 is TGTGCCAGCAGCCAAGGAAGGACAGGGTATCTCGGGGAGCTGTTTTTT. Its protein is CASSQGRTGYLGELFF. Supplemented by reference TRBV14 and TRBJ2-2, the full variable domain reads EAGVTQFPSHSVIEKGQTVTLRCDPISGHDNLYWYRRVMGKEIKFLLHFVKESKQDESGMPNNRFLAERTGGTYSTLKVQPAELEDSGVYFCASSQGRTGYLGELFFGEGSRLTVL.

Details on this clone: This sample also contains other DNA sequences that code for the same CDR3. CDR3 sequence: CASSQTGGGETQYF. In nucleotides, the CDR3 is TGCGCCAGCAGCCAAACAGGGGGCGGAGAGACCCAGTACTTC. V usage is TRBV4-1 and J usage is TRBJ2-5; 9 positions agree with TRBD1. V dropped 2 bases and J dropped 4; count of bases not matched to a gene: 2. CDR1 and CDR2 (germline): MGHRA, YSYEKL. This CDR3 comprises 14 residues.

V gene TRBV27 combines with J gene TRBJ2-2; D remains unclear. Germline assignment: CDR1 MNHEY and CDR2 SMNVEV (reference sequence). With 3 bases removed from V and 6 bases from J, the gap between germline ends came to 8 bases. CDR3 length equals 13 residues. The CDR3 is CASSFTAAGELFF. For the CDR3, the DNA is TGTGCCAGCAGTTTTACAGCAGCCGGGGAGCTGTTTTTT.

The chain carries TRBV28 and TRBJ2-7; 10 bases agree with TRBD1. The J segment lost 3 bases and the V segment lost 4 bases, leaving 3 bases of the junction unmatched. This CDR3 has 14 residues. Germline values: CDR1 MDHEN, CDR2 SYDVKM. In DNA form, the CDR3 reads TGTGCCAGCAGTTCCCGGACAGGGGGCTACGAGCAGTACTTC. Translated, it gives CASSSRTGGYEQYF.

V usage is TRBV6-5 and J usage is TRBJ2-2; D is possibly TRBD1 (5 bases). Germline V CDR1 and CDR2: MNHEY, SVGAGI. The CDR3 contains 12 residues. V lost 6 bases to trimming and J lost 8 bases, with 10 bases between them. Here the CDR3 DNA reads TGTGCCAGCAGAGGCAGGGCAGGGGAGCTGTTTTTT. It yields the protein CASRGRAGELFF.

This sequence joins TRBV2 and TRBJ2-2; TRBD1 agrees at 10 bases. Trimming took 5 bases from V and 6 from J; bases not matched to a gene: 15. The CDR3 runs 18 residues. Germline values: CDR1 SNHLY, CDR2 FYNNEI. In nucleotides, the CDR3 is TGTGCCAGCAGTTGGGACAGGGGCATTACCCGAACCGCCGGGGAGCTGTTTTTT. It translates to CASSWDRGITRTAGELFF.

The CDR3: CAWSFRGQGGISGEKLFF. In DNA, the CDR3 is TGTGCCTGGAGTTTCAGGGGACAGGGGGGAATCTCGGGTGAAAAACTGTTTTTT. The chain links TRBV30 to TRBJ1-4; 11 positions match TRBD1. The CDR3 consists of 18 residues. The germline CDR1 and CDR2 sequences are GTSNPN and SVGIG (reference sequence). V lost 2 bases, J lost 7 bases, and 15 bases stayed unmatched.

This chain uses TRBV7-9 with TRBJ2-7; a possible D gene is TRBD1 (6 bases). V lost 5 bases to trimming and J lost 2 bases, with 10 bases between them. Looked up from germline, CDR1 is SEHNR and CDR2 is FQNEAQ (reference sequence). The CDR3 length is 13 residues. The CDR3 DNA follows: TGTGCCAGCAGCGGTGACAGGACCTACGAGCAGTACTTC. It specifies CASSGDRTYEQYF.

The chain has TRBV27 and TRBJ1-1; no firm D call. Germline lookup yields CDR1 MNHEY and CDR2 SMNVEV (reference sequence). The CDR3 is 12 amino acids. V was trimmed by 5 bases and J by 5 bases, leaving 9 bases between them. CDR3 DNA sequence: TGTGCCAGCAGTCCTCCAGGAACTGAAGCTTTCTTT. This gives the protein CASSPPGTEAFF.

The count of this clone is one. This CDR3 is CASSPQGSGFRLYGYTF. CDR3 coding DNA: TGTGCCAGCAGCCCACAGGGTTCAGGTTTCCGCCTCTATGGCTACACCTTC. V and J are TRBV5-6 and TRBJ1-2; possible D gene TRBD1, 6 bases. The length of the CDR3 is 17 residues. V shed 4 bases and J shed 4 bases, with 23 bases lying between them. Germline CDR1 and CDR2: SGHDT and YYEEEE.

The genes are TRBV4-3 and TRBJ1-5; 9 bases map to TRBD1. The CDR3 totals 15 residues. The germline V gene has CDR1 LGHNA and CDR2 YSLEER. The trim removed 1 base at V and 7 bases at J, leaving 5 bases unmatched. CDR3 protein: CASSQGQGVEQPQHF. The CDR3 region has the DNA TGCGCCAGCAGCCAAGGACAGGGGGTTGAGCAGCCCCAGCATTTT.

The chain combines TRBV27 with TRBJ1-2, with D maybe TRBD1 (5 bases). Germline V CDR1 and CDR2: MNHEY, SMNVEV (reference sequence). The CDR3 runs 14 residues. Trimming pared 3 bases from V and 5 bases from J, leaving 13 bases between. CDR3 DNA: TGTGCCAGCAGTTTCTCCGGGACTGATTATGGCTACACCTTC. Translating gives CASSFSGTDYGYTF.

CDR3 bases: TGCGCCAGCAGCCGAGTACAAATCGGGACAAGCAATCAGCCCCAGCATTTT. Translating gives CASSRVQIGTSNQPQHF. This rearrangement joins TRBV4-1 to TRBJ1-5; perhaps TRBD1 as D (6 bases). The V end was cut by 4 bases, the J end by 1 base, with 17 bases between. Looked up from germline, CDR1 is MGHRA and CDR2 is YSYEKL. This CDR3 has 17 residues.

The rearrangement links TRBV5-1 to TRBJ2-3; D is undetermined. The CDR3 loop spans 14 amino acids. Trimming shortened V by 0 bases and J by 1 base, and 6 bases separated the two germline ends. Germline values: CDR1 SGHRS, CDR2 YFSETQ. The CDR3 loop is CASSLGRGTDTQYF. As DNA, the CDR3 is TGCGCCAGCAGCTTGGGCCGGGGCACAGATACGCAGTATTTT.

The J gene is TRBJ2-4, the V gene TRBV7-2; TRBD1 matches 7 bases. Germline V gene sequence: CDR1 SGHTA, CDR2 FQGNSA. This CDR3 is built from 18 residues. With V trimmed by 0 bases and J by 3 bases, 11 bases remained unmatched. The CDR3 loop reads CASSLAGGAGIYKNIQYF. The DNA for the CDR3 is TGTGCCAGCAGCTTAGCAGGGGGCGCTGGGATTTACAAAAACATTCAGTACTTC.